A selection of T cell receptor beta chains follows, all from one sample in a study of T cell responses to AZD1222 COVID-19 vaccine. Here immunoSEQ multiplex PCR was the method, and the copy in TCRdb shows in-frame clones only, minus some. This sample has 100,000 to 150,000 clones, with approximately 90% found just once. Sequenced material: peripheral blood, taken on day 0 of AZD1222 vaccination. The receptors shown here come from an adult in good health. The CDR3 runs from the conserved cysteine through the conserved F or W. A D gene is named only where the DNA matches it firmly. Clone size is given for some rows only: seen once, a few or many times, or a class if the clone is expanded.

clone_size,d_call,j_call,v_call,cdr3_nt,cdr3_aa
NA,NA,TRBJ1-5,TRBV7-2,TGTGCCAGCAGCCCCCCTGGGGGGCGCGGGGGCAATCAGCCCCAGCATTTT,CASSPPGGRGGNQPQHF
NA,TRBD1,TRBJ2-1,TRBV7-6,TGTGCCAGCAGACCCCGGGACAGGGGGTTGTATGAGCAGTTCTTC,CASRPRDRGLYEQFF
NA,TRBD2,TRBJ2-7,TRBV5-4,TGTGCCAGCAGCTTAGCGGGGGGGTCCTACGAGCAGTACTTC,CASSLAGGSYEQYF
NA,NA,TRBJ1-1,TRBV27,TGTGCCAGCAGTCCTATCCGTGGGAAGGGTGGGAGAAACACTGAAGCTTTCTTT,CASSPIRGKGGRNTEAFF
NA,NA,TRBJ1-2,TRBV5-8,TGTGCCAGCAGCTTGAACGGACAGCCCTATGGCTACACCTTC,CASSLNGQPYGYTF
few,TRBD1,TRBJ1-1,TRBV28,TGTGCCAGCAGTCCCCTTTGGACAGGGGGGAACACTGAAGCTTTCTTT,CASSPLWTGGNTEAFF
NA,TRBD2,TRBJ2-1,TRBV6-4,TGTGCCAGCAGCCAGCGGGGGGATTTACTAAATGAGCAGTTCTTC,CASSQRGDLLNEQFF
NA,NA,TRBJ1-1,TRBV12-3/TRBV12-4,TGTGCCAGCAGTTTAGCGGACAAAGGGGGAGCTTTCTTT,CASSLADKGGAFF
NA,NA,TRBJ1-1,TRBV4-1,TGCGCCAGCAGTTTACAGGTCTCGCTCAACACTGAAGCTTTCTTT,CASSLQVSLNTEAFF
NA,NA,TRBJ1-2,TRBV28,TGTGCCAGCAGTTATAACAGGAAGAGGGCAAACTATGGCTACACCTTC,CASSYNRKRANYGYTF
NA,NA,TRBJ2-3,TRBV6-5,TGTGCCAGCAGTTATCAGTGGGGGGATCCGCAGTATTTT,CASSYQWGDPQYF
NA,TRBD1,TRBJ1-1,TRBV9,TGTGCCAGCAGCGTAGATCAAGAGGACAGGGGGCACATGAACACTGAAGCTTTCTTT,CASSVDQEDRGHMNTEAFF
NA,NA,TRBJ2-7,TRBV11-3,TGTGCCAGCAGCCCCCGCCACCGGGACCCGTACGAGCAGTACTTC,CASSPRHRDPYEQYF
NA,NA,TRBJ1-6,TRBV5-4,TGTGCCAGCAGCTTGGAAGGTCATACCTCCTATAATTCACCCCTCCACTTT,CASSLEGHTSYNSPLHF
NA,NA,TRBJ2-5,TRBV28,TGTGCCAGCAGTTTTCCGGAGCGGACCCTTGCCGTACTCCAAGAGACCCAGTACTTC,CASSFPERTLAVLQETQYF
NA,NA,TRBJ1-5,TRBV3-1/TRBV3-2,TGTGCCATTAAACTGGGCCATAGCAATCAGCCCCAGCATTTT,CAIKLGHSNQPQHF
NA,NA,TRBJ1-1,TRBV30,TGTGCCTGGGGACTCTCATGGGTGGAGAACACTGAAGCTTTCTTT,CAWGLSWVENTEAFF
NA,TRBD1,TRBJ1-1,TRBV5-8,TGTGCCAGCAGCGTGGAATGGGGGGGACAGGGTTATGTGGCTGGCGCTGAAGCTTTCTTT,CASSVEWGGQGYVAGAEAFF
NA,TRBD2,TRBJ2-7,TRBV28,TGTGCCAGCAGTACTCTAAAGCGGGAGGTTAGCGAGCAGTACTTC,CASSTLKREVSEQYF
NA,NA,TRBJ1-3,TRBV11-2,TGTGCCAGCGCAGGGTTCCTGACTGGAAACACCATATATTTT,CASAGFLTGNTIYF
NA,NA,TRBJ1-2,TRBV4-3,TGCGCCAGCAGCCAAGATCTGAGGAGGATTAACTATGGCTACACCTTC,CASSQDLRRINYGYTF
NA,NA,TRBJ2-3,TRBV7-9,TGTGCCAGCAGCCTATCGAGGAGCGCAGATACGCAGTATTTT,CASSLSRSADTQYF
NA,NA,TRBJ1-1,TRBV30,TGTGCCTGGAGTGGGGGGGTAGCTCGAGCTTTCTTT,CAWSGGVARAFF
NA,NA,TRBJ2-7,TRBV28,TGTGCCAGCAAGGGTCCGACTCTCAATTCCTACGAGCAGTACTTC,CASKGPTLNSYEQYF
NA,TRBD1,TRBJ2-3,TRBV5-1,TGCGCCAGCAGCATTGCGGGACAGGGAAGAAGGACAGATACGCAGTATTTT,CASSIAGQGRRTDTQYF